A single sample is the source of the 4 T cell receptor beta chains below, sequenced in a study of T cell responses to AZD1222 COVID-19 vaccine (dated by TCRdb to the early 2020s). Library preparation was by the immunoSEQ multiplex PCR assay. TCRdb stores this immuneACCESS table with in-frame sequences only. Part of the clones is absent; in the studies checked, under half of the shortfall reflects unresolved V genes, and no reason is known for the rest. Within this sample are about 270,000 clones, with 90% to 95% of them counted one time only. Around 0.5% of the sample comes from the top ten. The time point label corresponds to: about 28 days (+/-7) after the second vaccine dose. This sample comprised peripheral blood, obtained 28 days after the second AZD1222 dose. The receptors here all came from an adult who received the AZD1222 COVID-19 vaccine.

The chain combines TRBV3-1 (or the pseudogene TRBV3-2) with TRBJ2-2; the D is unclear. The CDR3 is made up of 13 amino acids. In germline, CDR1 is LGHDT, CDR2 YNNKEL (reference sequence). The germline V and J ends were trimmed by 7 bases and 8 bases, with 14 bases remaining between them. The CDR3 region has the DNA TGTGCCAGCAACCCCGGGCCCCGGGGGGAGCTGTTTTTT. This codes for CASNPGPRGELFF.

This clone was detected once. The genes are TRBV29-1 and TRBJ1-2; TRBD1 matches at 8 bases. The CDR3 spans 13 residues. In germline, CDR1 is SQVTM, CDR2 ANQGSEA. Trimming cost V 0 bases and J 7 bases; bases outside gene matches: 4. The CDR3 loop is CSVEESGGSGYTF. The CDR3 DNA reads as TGCAGCGTTGAAGAGTCAGGGGGCTCTGGCTACACCTTC.

This clone appeared a single time. This chain uses TRBV5-1 with TRBJ1-5, with 8 bases matching TRBD1. The germline CDR1 and CDR2 sequences are SGHRS and YFSETQ. The CDR3 length is 14 residues. The V segment lost 4 bases and the J segment 4 bases; nucleotides outside the gene matches: 4. The CDR3 protein is CASSLGTGNQPQHF. CDR3 in DNA: TGCGCCAGCAGCCTGGGGACAGGTAATCAGCCCCAGCATTTT.

V gene TRBV2 combines with J gene TRBJ1-5; 7 bases are shared with TRBD1. V dropped 8 bases and J dropped 0; count of bases not matched to a gene: 7. Germline V gives CDR1 SNHLY, CDR2 FYNNEI. The CDR3 has 15 residues. CDR3 region: CASRDSLYSNQPQHF. The CDR3, as DNA: TGTGCCAGCCGGGACAGCCTATATAGCAATCAGCCCCAGCATTTT.